This T cell receptor beta chain was identified during a study of PD-L1 blockade in urothelial cancer. Study-wide context: About 90% of the roughly 30 patients were men whose urothelial cancer was bladder-origin.

The time point here: pretreatment peripheral blood. Each patient presented with locally advanced or metastatic urothelial carcinoma. Every patient provided from 1 to 8 samples, collected pretreatment and on-treatment. Generated by immunoSEQ multiplex PCR, the TCRdb table keeps only in-frame clones and is missing some. Here the sample spans around 50,000 clones, approximately 85% being singletons. Trimming took off 5 bases at V and 0 bases at J, with 8 bases between the two ends. The CDR3 contains 14 residues. In germline, CDR1 is SQVTM, CDR2 ANQGSEA. The chain combines TRBV29-1 with TRBJ1-6; D is ambiguous. This clonotype originated in a man in his fifties or sixties with urothelial cancer. The sequenced sample was PBMCs, obtained around atezolizumab (anti-PD-L1) treatment. DNA of the CDR3: TGCAGCGTTTCCACCAGCTCCTATAATTCACCCCTCCACTTT. Encoded protein: CSVSTSSYNSPLHF.